This T cell receptor beta chain came from a study of early T cells in non-severe SARS-CoV-2 infection. About the study: Sequencing of bulk RNA from unsorted whole blood was done, without chain pairing. Study conclusions and caveats: Clonotype matching in VDJdb favored anti-spike CD8 responses and did not capture private and CD4 specificities.

This clonotype turned up a few times. Its target is unknown. Separate cDNA molecules each had unique molecular identifiers attached to them. TCRdb re-analysed the 5' RACE reads in MiXCR, keeping a single row per CDR3 protein. The repertoire holds around 80,000 distinct CDR3 sequences, with under 11% as singletons. The CDR3 consists of 16 residues. Germline values: CDR1 LGHDT, CDR2 YNNKEL (reference sequence). The J segment lost 7 bases and the V segment lost 3 bases, leaving 9 bases of the junction unmatched. The gene calls are TRBV3-1 and TRBJ2-1; 10 positions match TRBD2. This TCR came from an adult who was a healthcare worker with PCR-confirmed SARS-CoV-2 infection or an uninfected control (not recorded which). The specimen comprised whole blood, sampled at baseline. In nucleotides, the CDR3 is TGTGCCAGCAGCCATTCCCCTAGCGGGAGATTGAATGAGCAGTTCTTC. Translation: CASSHSPSGRLNEQFF.